Listed here are 3 T cell receptor beta chains from one sample, sequenced in a study of T cells after yellow fever vaccination. TCRdb redid the calling of the 5' RACE reads with MiXCR, one entry per CDR3 protein. The sample carries approximately 300,000 distinct CDR3 sequences, 8.7% recorded once. The specimen comprised PBMCs, sampled on the day of the first yellow fever vaccination. These receptors originate from a man younger than 35 who received the YFV17D yellow fever vaccine.

A few counts support this clonotype. The rearrangement joins TRBV12-3 or TRBV12-4 to TRBJ2-2; the D is unclear. The CDR3 extends over 12 amino acids. Trimming removed 3 bases from V and 7 bases from J, with 6 bases in between. CDR3 residues: CASSFRSGELFF. CDR3 coding DNA: TGTGCCAGCAGTTTCCGGAGCGGGGAGCTGTTTTTT.

This clonotype turned up a few times. The gene calls are TRBV6-1 and TRBJ2-5; TRBD2 aligns across 7 bases. The V segment lost 10 bases and the J segment 4 bases; nucleotides outside the gene matches: 9. Germline lookup yields CDR1 MNHNS and CDR2 SASEGT. CDR3 size: 13 residues. The CDR3 protein is CAIRASGGETQYF. The CDR3 DNA is TGTGCCATCCGGGCGTCGGGGGGAGAGACCCAGTACTTC.

This clonotype was recorded many times. V usage is TRBV6-6 and J usage is TRBJ2-5; no firm D call. Germline V gives CDR1 MNHNY, CDR2 SVGAGI (reference sequence). Trimming took off 7 bases at V and 4 bases at J, with 13 bases between the two ends. The length of the CDR3 is 13 residues. The CDR3 nucleotides are TGTGCCAGCATCCCTCCTGACTCAGAGACCCAGTACTTC. It codes for CASIPPDSETQYF.